These 22 T cell receptor beta chains were sequenced from one sample in a study of liver allograft versus peripheral blood T cells. About the research overall: Transplanted livers held T cell receptor repertoires, and these were compared with repertoires in recipients' peripheral blood.

TCRdb ran MiXCR on the reads and lists one entry per CDR3 protein. The table shows over a thousand distinct CDR3 sequences, with approximately 19% occurring only once. All receptors come from a human patient who had a liver transplant. Some T cells may have originated in the graft donor.

This clonotype was recorded many times. Here the CDR3 DNA reads TGCAGTGCTAGAGACCGAGGGGATTCACCCCTCCACTTT. It specifies CSARDRGDSPLHF. The chain links TRBV20-1 to TRBJ1-6; possible D gene TRBD1, 5 bases. This CDR3 has 13 residues. Germline CDR1 and CDR2: DFQATT and SNEGSKA (reference sequence). V lost 0 bases and J 8 bases, leaving 8 bases between the germline ends.

By share of the sample, this clonotype is medium-sized (0.01 to 0.1%). The rearrangement links TRBV27 to TRBJ2-1; 8 bases align to TRBD2. CDR1 is MNHEY, CDR2 SMNVEV, per germline (reference sequence). After removal of 2 bases from V and 6 bases from J, the junction contained 6 bases not matched to a gene. The CDR3 is 15 residues long. CDR3 DNA: TGTGCCAGCAGTTTAACAGCGGGGGCCTTCAATGAGCAGTTCTTC. The encoded protein is CASSLTAGAFNEQFF.

This clonotype qualifies as medium-sized (0.01 to 0.1%). CDR3 coding DNA: TGTGCCAGCAGGATGAAGAGGGGACCTAGCACAGATACGCAGTATTTT. This translates into CASRMKRGPSTDTQYF. The gene calls are TRBV6-5 and TRBJ2-3; D possibly uses TRBD1 or TRBD2 (5 bases each). CDR1 is MNHEY, CDR2 SVGAGI, per germline. Trimming removed 6 bases from V and 0 bases from J, with 16 bases in between. The CDR3 sequence is 16 residues long.

Ten or more counts support this clonotype. The genes are TRBV12-5 and TRBJ1-2; D is uncertain. Per germline, CDR1 LGHNT and CDR2 FRNRAP. CDR3 size: 14 residues. The V end lost 1 base, the J end lost 4 bases, and 10 bases lay between the germline ends. CDR3 in amino acids: CASGLGEHFYGYTF. The DNA for the CDR3 is TGTGCTAGTGGTTTGGGCGAACACTTCTATGGCTACACCTTC.

This clonotype is classed as large. The J gene is TRBJ1-1, the V gene TRBV6-5; 8 bases are shared with TRBD1. Germline CDR1 and CDR2: MNHEY and SVGAGI. The CDR3 is made up of 14 amino acids. V dropped 6 bases and J dropped 5; count of bases not matched to a gene: 8. For the CDR3, the DNA is TGTGCCAGCAGGTGGACAGGGAGACTTACTGAAGCTTTCTTT. Amino acid sequence: CASRWTGRLTEAFF.

The table lists this clonotype with a few counts. The J gene is TRBJ1-5, the V gene TRBV20-1; D is perhaps TRBD1 (5 bases). The CDR3 has 16 amino acids. Deletions cut 6 bases from V and 3 bases from J, with 21 bases between. CDR1 DFQATT and CDR2 SNEGSKA come from the germline V gene (reference sequence). In DNA form, the CDR3 reads TGCAGTGCACCCTGGGACGGCCAATCGATCAATCAGCCCCAGCATTTT. Encoded protein: CSAPWDGQSINQPQHF.

This clonotype was seen repeatedly, ten times or more. The chain is built from TRBV5-4 and TRBJ2-7; 11 positions agree with TRBD2. The CDR3 consists of 13 residues. The J segment lost 7 bases and the V segment lost 4 bases, leaving 4 bases of the junction unmatched. Germline CDR1 reads SGHNT; CDR2 reads YYREEE (reference sequence). The CDR3, as DNA: TGTGCCAGCAGCCCAAGACTAGCGGGGGAGCAGTACTTC. Amino acid sequence: CASSPRLAGEQYF.

By its share, this clonotype is medium-sized. The junction differs from germline at one of its ends, possibly a read error. The gene calls are TRBV30 and TRBJ2-3; D perhaps matches TRBD1 (7 bases). Germline V gene data show CDR1 as GTSNPN and CDR2 as SVGIG (reference sequence). The CDR3 has 14 amino acids. CDR3 DNA: TGTGCCGGGAGCGGAGGGGGCGGATGGGATACGCAGTATTTT. Protein product: CAGSGGGGWDTQYF.

The chain joins TRBV12-3 or TRBV12-4 to TRBJ1-3, with 7 nucleotides matching TRBD1. This CDR3 has 16 residues. V shed 7 bases, J shed 3 bases, and the junction held 12 bases outside the gene matches. This CDR3 is CASTFTGAHNGNTIYF. The CDR3 nucleotides are TGTGCCAGCACCTTTACAGGGGCCCATAATGGAAACACCATATATTTT.

This clonotype ranks as medium-sized. The chain links TRBV30 to TRBJ1-2; D gene uncertain. CDR3 length equals 11 residues. Germline values: CDR1 GTSNPN, CDR2 SVGIG (reference sequence). V lost 7 bases to trimming and J lost 3 bases, with 9 bases between them. The CDR3 DNA sequence: TGTGCCTTATCTGGATACTATGGCTACACCTTC. Protein product: CALSGYYGYTF.

This clonotype was seen many times. The rearrangement uses TRBV20-1 and TRBJ2-1; perhaps D is TRBD1 or TRBD2 (5 bases each). Per the germline V gene, CDR1 is DFQATT and CDR2 is SNEGSKA (reference sequence). This CDR3 is 13 amino acids long. Between the trimmed V and J ends, which lost 3 bases and 2 bases, there was a span of 8 bases. CDR3 coding DNA: TGCAGTGCTAGCGGGGCACCCTACAATGAGCAGTTCTTC. Protein product: CSASGAPYNEQFF.

This clonotype occurred many times. The J gene is TRBJ2-7, the V gene TRBV12-3 or TRBV12-4, with D possibly being TRBD2 (6 bases). CDR3 length: 13 residues. The ends were cut back, 3 bases at V and 1 base at J, with 7 bases in the middle. The DNA of the CDR3 is TGTGCCAGCAGTTTCGGGGGTTCCTACGAGCAGTACTTC. Translating gives CASSFGGSYEQYF.

This clonotype came up many times. The chain employs TRBV20-1 and TRBJ2-1, with 7 bases identical to TRBD2. The V gene end was trimmed by 0 bases and the J gene end by 0 bases; junction bases not matched to a gene: 8. Germline assignment: CDR1 DFQATT and CDR2 SNEGSKA (reference sequence). This CDR3 has 17 residues. The CDR3, as DNA: TGCAGTGCTAGAGATGCGACGGGGGGAAGCTCCTACAATGAGCAGTTCTTC. It yields the protein CSARDATGGSSYNEQFF.

By share, this clonotype ranks as large. Here the CDR3 reads CSALGDSSTEQYF. CDR3 coding DNA: TGCAGCGCCTTGGGAGACAGCTCGACCGAGCAGTACTTC. The chain combines TRBV29-1 with TRBJ2-7; possibly TRBD1 or TRBD2 for D (5 bases each). The V end was cut by 7 bases, the J end by 6 bases, with 19 bases between. Germline CDR1 reads SQVTM; CDR2 reads ANQGSEA. There are 13 residues in the CDR3.

This clonotype is labeled large. The V call is TRBV29-1, the J call TRBJ2-7; D is unclear. Germline CDR1 SQVTM, CDR2 ANQGSEA. The CDR3 is made up of 13 amino acids. The V gene lost 2 bases and the J gene lost 1 base, with 9 bases spanning the gap. The CDR3 region has the DNA TGCAGCGTTGAAAGCAGGAGTTCCTACGAGCAGTACTTC. Amino acids: CSVESRSSYEQYF.

The table lists this clonotype with a few counts. The chain combines TRBV20-1 with TRBJ2-3; D gene uncertain. The CDR3 length is 13 residues. Germline CDR1 reads DFQATT; CDR2 reads SNEGSKA (reference sequence). Trimming cost V 2 bases and J 7 bases, with 13 bases left between them. This chain's CDR3 is CSARFPVTYTQYF. As DNA, the CDR3 is TGCAGTGCTAGATTCCCAGTCACTTATACGCAGTATTTT.

This clonotype occurred a few times. The V gene is TRBV6-2 or TRBV6-3, the J gene TRBJ1-1; TRBD1 is a possible D gene (5 bases). Trimming removed 1 base at V and 3 bases at J, with 9 bases between. The CDR3 loop spans 14 amino acids. From germline, CDR1 is MNHEY and CDR2 SVGEGT. The CDR3 here is CASSYWGVDTEAFF. The CDR3 nucleotides read TGTGCCAGCAGTTACTGGGGCGTCGACACTGAAGCTTTCTTT.

This clonotype is classed as large. The V call is TRBV6-2 or TRBV6-3, the J call TRBJ1-1, with D maybe TRBD1 (5 bases). Trimming removed 6 bases from V and 5 bases from J, with 16 bases in between. From germline, CDR1 is MNHEY and CDR2 SVGEGT. The CDR3 consists of 14 residues. Here the CDR3 reads CASRYTGSGTEAFF. The CDR3 DNA is TGTGCCAGCAGATATACAGGCTCGGGGACTGAAGCTTTCTTT.

By share, this clonotype ranks as medium-sized. The rearrangement uses TRBV12-5 and TRBJ1-1; the D is unclear. Deletions cut 0 bases from V and 3 bases from J, with 11 bases between. The CDR3 sequence is 15 residues long. The germline gives CDR1 LGHNT, CDR2 FRNRAP. Here the CDR3 reads CASGLVNSLHTEAFF. The CDR3 nucleotides are TGTGCTAGTGGTTTGGTAAACTCTTTGCACACTGAAGCTTTCTTT.

By share, this clonotype counts as large (0.1 to 1%). This sequence joins TRBV19 and TRBJ1-2, with D possibly being TRBD1 (5 bases). Germline values: CDR1 LNHDA, CDR2 SQIVND (reference sequence). The CDR3 spans 15 residues. Deletions cut 7 bases from V and 6 bases from J, with 21 bases between. CDR3 bases: TGTGCCAGTACCTATGGGGGAAGCACGGGACATGGCTACACCTTC. It yields the protein CASTYGGSTGHGYTF.

The J gene is TRBJ1-2, the V gene TRBV7-9, with unresolved D. Deletions cut 1 base from V and 8 bases from J, with 8 bases between. The CDR3 sequence is 12 residues long. Looked up from germline, CDR1 is SEHNR and CDR2 is FQNEAQ (reference sequence). CDR3 nucleotides: TGTGCCAGCAGCTTAGAGGCCGACGGCTACACCTTC. Amino acid sequence: CASSLEADGYTF.

In its sample, this clonotype ranks as medium-sized. This chain links TRBV7-2 with TRBJ2-7; D gene unclear. CDR1 SGHTA and CDR2 FQGNSA come from the germline V gene. Between the trimmed V and J ends, which lost 0 bases and 1 base, there was a span of 10 bases. The CDR3 runs to 15 residues. The CDR3, as DNA: TGTGCCAGCAGCTTAGCCCCATGGGCGTCCTACGAGCAGTACTTC. Translated, it gives CASSLAPWASYEQYF.